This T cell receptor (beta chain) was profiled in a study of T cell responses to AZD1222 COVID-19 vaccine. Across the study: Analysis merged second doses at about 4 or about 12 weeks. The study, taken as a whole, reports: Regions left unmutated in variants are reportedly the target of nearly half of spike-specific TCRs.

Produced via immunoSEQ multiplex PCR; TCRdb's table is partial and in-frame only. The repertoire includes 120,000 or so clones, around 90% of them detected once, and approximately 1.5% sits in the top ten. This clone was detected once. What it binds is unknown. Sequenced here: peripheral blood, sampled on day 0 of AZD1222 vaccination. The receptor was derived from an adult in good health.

The CDR3 nucleotides are TGTGCCAGCAGCAGTGGATCACCCCTCCACTTT. It specifies CASSSGSPLHF. The rearrangement links TRBV6-6 to TRBJ1-6; no definite D call. Germline V lookup: CDR1 MNHNY, CDR2 SVGAGI (reference sequence). CDR3 length: 11 residues. V lost 6 bases to trimming and J lost 10 bases, with 7 bases between them.